These 28 T cell receptor beta chains came from one sample sequenced in a study of blood T cell repertoires in COVID-19. Some clones are missing from TCRdb's copy, which holds only in-frame ones; the method was immunoSEQ multiplex PCR. The sample includes a few hundred thousand clones, about 90% of them seen just once. Material for sequencing was PBMCs or T cells enriched from blood (not recorded which). The receptors were sampled from a woman under 40 who had recovered from COVID-19.

The chain joins TRBV25-1 to TRBJ2-2; TRBD2 matches at 9 bases. The CDR3 length is 17 residues. Losses at the gene ends were 4 bases for V and 1 base for J; bases not matched to a gene: 7. Germline CDR1 is MGHDK and CDR2 is SYGVNS. CDR3 coding DNA: TGTGCCAGCAGTGTTTCAGCGGGGGGTCTGAACACCGGGGAGCTGTTTTTT. Translation: CASSVSAGGLNTGELFF.

J is TRBJ1-4 and V is TRBV5-4; TRBD1 matches at 10 bases. V was pared by 4 bases and J by 8 bases, with 14 bases of the junction left unmatched. Germline V gene lookup returns CDR1 SGHNT and CDR2 YYREEE (reference sequence). CDR3 length: 17 amino acids. CDR3 in DNA: TGTGCCAGCAGCCGTCCCGGGACAGGGGTGGGGGCCGAAAAACTGTTTTTT. This encodes CASSRPGTGVGAEKLFF.

This clone was counted a few times. The rearrangement uses TRBV18 and TRBJ2-2, with 10 bases that match TRBD2. V shed 1 base, J shed 2 bases, and the junction held 4 bases outside the gene matches. The CDR3 consists of 17 residues. Germline values: CDR1 KGHSH, CDR2 LQKENI. Here the CDR3 reads CASSPHRLAGNTGELFF. The CDR3 nucleotides are TGTGCCAGCTCACCACATCGACTAGCGGGCAACACCGGGGAGCTGTTTTTT.

V and J are TRBV3-1 (or the pseudogene TRBV3-2) and TRBJ2-3; TRBD2 matches 11 bases. This CDR3 spans 16 amino acids. Germline V CDR1 and CDR2: LGHDT, YNNKEL (reference sequence). Trimming at V came to 5 bases and at J to 0 bases, leaving 4 bases not matched to a gene. This CDR3 is CASSRRLAGSTDTQYF. The CDR3 DNA reads TGTGCCAGCAGCAGACGACTAGCGGGGAGCACAGATACGCAGTATTTT.

This clone was seen more than once but under ten times. The rearrangement joins TRBV7-2 to TRBJ1-2; 8 nucleotides align to TRBD1. J was trimmed by 8 bases and V by 4 bases; bases with no gene match: 12. In germline, CDR1 is SGHTA, CDR2 FQGNSA. The CDR3 consists of 15 residues. Written as DNA, the CDR3 is TGTGCCAGCAGCTCCGTTTCCCAGGGGGCGCACGGCTACACCTTC. This codes for CASSSVSQGAHGYTF.

The table lists this clone with a count of one. The chain combines TRBV6-5 with TRBJ1-5; D may be TRBD1 (6 bases). CDR1 is MNHEY, CDR2 SVGAGI, per germline. There are 14 residues in the CDR3. V was trimmed by 6 bases and J by 1 base, leaving 10 bases between them. CDR3 in amino acids: CASRPGQSNQPQHF. The DNA for the CDR3 is TGTGCCAGCAGGCCTGGACAGAGCAATCAGCCCCAGCATTTT.

V gene TRBV19 combines with J gene TRBJ1-1; D unresolved. CDR1 is LNHDA, CDR2 SQIVND, per germline (reference sequence). Trimming left V 0 bases short and J 7 bases short, with 9 bases between. There are 13 residues in the CDR3. CDR3 in DNA: TGTGCCAGTAGTATAGATCCCACCGGTGAAGCTTTCTTT. This translates into CASSIDPTGEAFF.

The rearrangement links TRBV6-5 to TRBJ1-3; D is uncertain. Per germline, CDR1 MNHEY and CDR2 SVGAGI. The CDR3 covers 14 residues. Trimming took off 2 bases at V and 1 base at J, with 6 bases between the two ends. CDR3: CASSYDLSGNTIYF. CDR3 DNA: TGTGCCAGCAGTTACGACTTGTCTGGAAACACCATATATTTT.

This sequence joins TRBV18 and TRBJ1-1, with 7 bases matching TRBD1. After removal of 6 bases from V and 7 bases from J, the junction contained 2 bases not matched to a gene. The CDR3 is 11 residues long. The germline V gene encodes CDR1 KGHSH and CDR2 LQKENI. The CDR3: CASSGTVEAFF. DNA of the CDR3: TGTGCCAGCTCGGGGACAGTTGAAGCTTTCTTT.

The rearrangement joins TRBV4-1 to TRBJ1-2; D possibly corresponds to TRBD1 (6 bases). V was cut by 4 bases and J by 5 bases, with 20 bases left in between. The germline V gene encodes CDR1 MGHRA and CDR2 YSYEKL. The CDR3 sequence is 16 residues long. CDR3 amino acids: CASSPTPIHREYGYTF. The CDR3 DNA follows: TGCGCCAGCAGCCCTACCCCCATCCACAGGGAATATGGCTACACCTTC.

For the CDR3, the DNA is TGTGCCTGGAGTGTGGGAGCTGGGGCCAACGTCCTGACTTTC. It encodes CAWSVGAGANVLTF. The V gene is TRBV30, the J gene TRBJ2-6, with D possibly TRBD2 on 5 matching bases. The CDR3 spans 14 residues. V was cut by 0 bases and J by 2 bases, with 5 bases left in between. Germline lookup yields CDR1 GTSNPN and CDR2 SVGIG (reference sequence).

This clone was observed a few times. This chain uses TRBV19 with TRBJ2-1; D perhaps matches TRBD1 (5 bases). V dropped 3 bases and J dropped 4 bases, with 22 bases sitting between them. The V gene's germline CDR1 is LNHDA and CDR2 SQIVND (reference sequence). The CDR3 covers 18 residues. CDR3 in DNA: TGTGCCAGTAGTATGTCCGTAAGGGGCGCCCAGGGTTACAATGAGCAGTTCTTC. This encodes CASSMSVRGAQGYNEQFF.

This sequence joins TRBV7-2 and TRBJ2-1; TRBD1 matches at 8 bases. The junction had 12 bases not matched to a gene; V was cut back by 5 bases and J by 9 bases. The CDR3 is 15 residues long. Germline lookup yields CDR1 SGHTA and CDR2 FQGNSA. CDR3 coding DNA: TGTGCCAGCAGCCCCCCGGGACAGGTTATCGGTGAGCAGTTCTTC. Protein: CASSPPGQVIGEQFF.

This chain uses TRBV5-1 with TRBJ2-7; D remains unclear. V lost 4 bases to trimming and J lost 3 bases, with 8 bases between them. Germline V gene lookup returns CDR1 SGHRS and CDR2 YFSETQ. This CDR3 spans 12 amino acids. CDR3 sequence reads: CASSAAGYEQYF. The CDR3 coding sequence is TGCGCCAGCAGCGCCGCCGGCTACGAGCAGTACTTC.

This clone is a singleton in its sample. V and J are TRBV6-1 and TRBJ1-6, with 9 bases that match TRBD1. Trimming took 3 bases from V and 6 from J; bases not matched to a gene: 3. Germline V gene sequence: CDR1 MNHNS, CDR2 SASEGT. This CDR3 is built from 15 residues. CDR3 bases: TGTGCCAGCAGTGAGCTGGACAGGGGTAATTCACCCCTCCACTTT. Translation: CASSELDRGNSPLHF.

The V call is TRBV5-1, the J call TRBJ2-1; D is unclear. The V gene lost 5 bases and the J gene lost 0 bases, with 12 bases spanning the gap. This CDR3 has 15 residues. Germline V gene lookup returns CDR1 SGHRS and CDR2 YFSETQ. For the CDR3, the DNA is TGCGCCAGCAGGAAACAGTCATCCTCCTACAATGAGCAGTTCTTC. Protein sequence: CASRKQSSSYNEQFF.

This rearrangement joins TRBV5-1 to TRBJ2-2; 8 bases agree with TRBD1. This CDR3 is built from 16 residues. After removal of 3 bases from V and 1 base from J, the junction contained 5 bases not matched to a gene. Germline V lookup: CDR1 SGHRS, CDR2 YFSETQ. DNA of the CDR3: TGCGCCAGCAGCTACACCGGGACAGGGAACACCGGGGAGCTGTTTTTT. Translating gives CASSYTGTGNTGELFF. The whole variable domain, remainder taken from reference TRBV5-1 and TRBJ2-2, is KAGVTQTPRYLIKTRGQQVTLSCSPISGHRSVSWYQQTPGQGLQFLFEYFSETQRNKGNFPGRFSGRQFSNSRSEMNVSTLELGDSALYLCASSYTGTGNTGELFFGEGSRLTVL.

This sequence joins TRBV19 and TRBJ2-7; 8 nucleotides line up with TRBD2. This CDR3 comprises 14 residues. V trimming: 2 bases; J trimming: 6 bases; junction bases outside the gene matches: 6. The germline V gene encodes CDR1 LNHDA and CDR2 SQIVND (reference sequence). CDR3 protein: CASSISGGDTEQYF. The CDR3 nucleotides read TGTGCCAGTAGTATATCCGGGGGGGACACCGAGCAGTACTTC.

This CDR3 is CASRGQPNTGELFF. The CDR3 bases are TGTGCCAGCAGAGGACAACCGAACACCGGGGAGCTGTTTTTT. This chain connects TRBV3-1 (or the pseudogene TRBV3-2) to TRBJ2-2, with D possibly being TRBD1 (5 bases). V was trimmed by 6 bases and J by 0 bases, leaving 8 bases between them. Germline V gene sequence: CDR1 LGHDT, CDR2 YNNKEL (reference sequence). CDR3 length equals 14 residues.

The CDR3 loop is CASSQSFEAFF. The CDR3 DNA follows: TGTGCCAGCAGCCAATCCTTCGAAGCTTTCTTT. This chain uses TRBV4-2 with TRBJ1-1; D unresolved. The CDR3 consists of 11 residues. Trimming left V 2 bases short and J 8 bases short, with 6 bases between. Germline V CDR1 and CDR2: LGHNA, YNFKEQ.

V gene TRBV30 combines with J gene TRBJ2-7, with 9 bases matching TRBD1. The germline CDR1 and CDR2 sequences are GTSNPN and SVGIG (reference sequence). This CDR3 is 16 amino acids long. V lost 3 bases to trimming and J lost 5 bases; unmatched junction nucleotides: 14. The CDR3 reads CAWSHRKTGGKDEQYF. The CDR3 nucleotides read TGTGCCTGGAGCCACAGAAAGACAGGGGGAAAGGACGAGCAGTACTTC. Drawing the rest from reference TRBV30 and TRBJ2-7, the complete variable domain is SQTIHQWPATLVQPVGSPLSLECTVEGTSNPNLYWYRQAAGRGLQLLFYSVGIGQISSEVPQNLSASRPQDRQFILSSKKLLLSDSGFYLCAWSHRKTGGKDEQYFGPGTRLTVT.

The J gene is TRBJ1-4, the V gene TRBV7-2, with TRBD1 matching over 7 bases. Unmatched junction bases numbered 5, after V lost 2 bases and J lost 5 bases. The germline CDR1 and CDR2 sequences are SGHTA and FQGNSA. The CDR3 consists of 15 residues. CDR3 residues: CASSLTGAGNEKLFF. The CDR3, as DNA: TGTGCCAGCAGCTTAACAGGGGCCGGAAATGAAAAACTGTTTTTT.

The genes are TRBV6-5 and TRBJ2-7; possibly TRBD1 for D (6 bases). The germline V gene encodes CDR1 MNHEY and CDR2 SVGAGI. With 0 bases removed from V and 6 bases from J, the gap between germline ends came to 15 bases. This CDR3 spans 15 amino acids. CDR3 nucleotide sequence: TGTGCCAGCAGTTACTCCTGGAACAGGGCGGGCGAGCAGTACTTC. It translates to CASSYSWNRAGEQYF.

The count of this clone is one. The J gene is TRBJ2-3, the V gene TRBV4-2; 7 bases are shared with TRBD2. The CDR3 length is 15 residues. V shed 1 base and J 4 bases; nucleotides not matched to a gene: 5. In germline, CDR1 is LGHNA, CDR2 YNFKEQ. The CDR3 nucleotides are TGTGCCAGCAGCCAAGGTAACCGGGGGGCAGATACGCAGTATTTT. This gives the protein CASSQGNRGADTQYF.

This chain links TRBV19 with TRBJ1-1; the D gene is possibly TRBD1 (6 bases). The V end lost 4 bases, the J end lost 6 bases, and 15 bases lay between the germline ends. The length of the CDR3 is 14 residues. Germline CDR1 reads LNHDA; CDR2 reads SQIVND (reference sequence). CDR3 region: CASSTATGLAEAFF. The CDR3 DNA sequence: TGTGCCAGTAGTACCGCCACAGGGTTGGCTGAAGCTTTCTTT.

This chain uses TRBV7-9 with TRBJ1-6; 7 positions agree with TRBD1. CDR1 and CDR2 from the germline V gene are SEHNR and FQNEAQ (reference sequence). J was trimmed by 7 bases and V by 3 bases; bases with no gene match: 12. The CDR3 has 17 amino acids. The chain's CDR3 is CASSLPSPGQSNSPLHF. The DNA for the CDR3 is TGTGCCAGCAGCTTGCCAAGTCCGGGACAGAGCAATTCACCCCTCCACTTT.

The chain is built from TRBV19 and TRBJ1-3; a possible D gene is TRBD1 (5 bases). The CDR3 sequence is 14 residues long. Trimming removed 3 bases from V and 8 bases from J, with 14 bases in between. Germline CDR1 is LNHDA and CDR2 is SQIVND (reference sequence). In DNA form, the CDR3 reads TGTGCCAGTAGTATTGGACTACTCAGGGACACCATATATTTT. Protein sequence: CASSIGLLRDTIYF.

The chain recombines TRBV30 with TRBJ1-4; D remains ambiguous. Trimming took off 4 bases at V and 8 bases at J, with 11 bases between the two ends. The CDR3 is made up of 12 amino acids. CDR1 GTSNPN and CDR2 SVGIG come from the germline V gene (reference sequence). CDR3 in amino acids: CAWTSGGEKLFF. The CDR3 DNA sequence: TGTGCCTGGACCAGCGGAGGGGAAAAACTGTTTTTT.